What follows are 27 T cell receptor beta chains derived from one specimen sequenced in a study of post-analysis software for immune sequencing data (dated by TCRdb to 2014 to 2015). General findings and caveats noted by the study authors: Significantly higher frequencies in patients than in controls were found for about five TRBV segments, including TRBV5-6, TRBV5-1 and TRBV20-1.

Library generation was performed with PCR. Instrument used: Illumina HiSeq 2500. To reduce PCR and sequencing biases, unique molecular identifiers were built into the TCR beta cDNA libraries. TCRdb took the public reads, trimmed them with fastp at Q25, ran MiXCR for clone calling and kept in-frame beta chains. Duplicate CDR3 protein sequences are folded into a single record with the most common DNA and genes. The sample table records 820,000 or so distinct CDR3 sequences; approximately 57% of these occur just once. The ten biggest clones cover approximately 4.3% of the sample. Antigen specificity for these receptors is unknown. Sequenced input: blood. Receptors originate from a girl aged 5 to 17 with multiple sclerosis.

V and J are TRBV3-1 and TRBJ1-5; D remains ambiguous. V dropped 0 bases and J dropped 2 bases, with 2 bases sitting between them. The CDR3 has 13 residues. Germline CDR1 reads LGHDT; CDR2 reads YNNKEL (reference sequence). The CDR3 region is CASSQEGNQPQHF. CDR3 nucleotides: TGTGCCAGCAGCCAAGAGGGCAATCAGCCCCAGCATTTT. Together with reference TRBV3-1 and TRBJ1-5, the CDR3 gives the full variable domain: DTAVSQTPKYLVTQMGNDKSIKCEQNLGHDTMYWYKQDSKKFLKIMFSYNNKELIINETVPNRFSPKSPDKAHLNLHINSLELGDSAVYFCASSQEGNQPQHFGDGTRLSIL.

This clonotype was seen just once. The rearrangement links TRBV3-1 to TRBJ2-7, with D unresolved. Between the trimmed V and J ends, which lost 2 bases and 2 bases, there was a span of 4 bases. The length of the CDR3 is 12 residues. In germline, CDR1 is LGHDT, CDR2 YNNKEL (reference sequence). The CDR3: CASSQYAYEQYF. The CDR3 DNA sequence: TGTGCCAGCAGCCAATACGCCTACGAGCAGTACTTC.

The CDR3 reads CASNDRDRGREQYF. The CDR3 DNA sequence: TGTGCCAGCAACGACCGGGACAGGGGAAGGGAGCAGTACTTC. V is TRBV6-1 and J is TRBJ2-7; 10 bases are shared with TRBD1. Germline CDR1 reads MNHNS; CDR2 reads SASEGT. V shed 7 bases and J 7 bases; nucleotides not matched to a gene: 10. This CDR3 has 14 residues.

DNA of the CDR3: TGTGCCATCAGTCCTGGCAGAGCCCAAGAGACCCAGTACTTC. Its protein product is CAISPGRAQETQYF. The chain joins TRBV10-3 to TRBJ2-5; D uncertain. Germline V gene lookup returns CDR1 ENHRY and CDR2 SYGVKD. The length of the CDR3 is 14 residues. Trimming took 5 bases from V and 1 from J, leaving 11 bases between them.

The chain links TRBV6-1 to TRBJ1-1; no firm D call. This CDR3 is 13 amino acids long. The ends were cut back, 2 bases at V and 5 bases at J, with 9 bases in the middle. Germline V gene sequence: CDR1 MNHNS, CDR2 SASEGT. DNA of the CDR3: TGTGCCAGCAGTGAACAACGACGGACTGAAGCTTTCTTT. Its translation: CASSEQRRTEAFF.

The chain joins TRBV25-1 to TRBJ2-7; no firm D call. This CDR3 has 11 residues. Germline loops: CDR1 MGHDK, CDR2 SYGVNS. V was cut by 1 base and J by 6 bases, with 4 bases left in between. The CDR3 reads CASSELSEQYF. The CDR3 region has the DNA TGTGCCAGCAGTGAATTGAGCGAGCAGTACTTC.

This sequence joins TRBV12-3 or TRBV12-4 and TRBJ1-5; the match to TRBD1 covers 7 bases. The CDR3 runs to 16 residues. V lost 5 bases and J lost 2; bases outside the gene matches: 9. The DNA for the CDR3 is TGTGCCAGCAGTAATAGGGGGCTCGGAGGCAATCAGCCCCAGCATTTT. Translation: CASSNRGLGGNQPQHF.

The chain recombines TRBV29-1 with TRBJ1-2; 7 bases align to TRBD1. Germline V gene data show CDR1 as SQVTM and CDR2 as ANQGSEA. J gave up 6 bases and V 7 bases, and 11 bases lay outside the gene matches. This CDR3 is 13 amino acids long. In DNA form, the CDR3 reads TGCAGCGCTGGGGACAGACTGTCGGATGGCTACACCTTC. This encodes CSAGDRLSDGYTF.

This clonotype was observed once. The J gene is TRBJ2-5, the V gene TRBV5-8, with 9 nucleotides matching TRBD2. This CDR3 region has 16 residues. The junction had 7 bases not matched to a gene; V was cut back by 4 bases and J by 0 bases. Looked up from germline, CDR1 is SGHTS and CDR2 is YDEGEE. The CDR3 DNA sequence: TGTGCCAGCAGCCAAGGGCGGGGGGGAGACCAAGAGACCCAGTACTTC. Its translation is CASSQGRGGDQETQYF.

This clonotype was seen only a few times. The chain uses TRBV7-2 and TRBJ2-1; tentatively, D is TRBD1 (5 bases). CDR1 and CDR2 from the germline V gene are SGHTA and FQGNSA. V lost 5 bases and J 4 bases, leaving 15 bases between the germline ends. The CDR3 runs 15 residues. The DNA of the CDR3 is TGTGCCAGCAGCGGTAGGGGTTCCCCGTACAATGAGCAGTTCTTC. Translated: CASSGRGSPYNEQFF.

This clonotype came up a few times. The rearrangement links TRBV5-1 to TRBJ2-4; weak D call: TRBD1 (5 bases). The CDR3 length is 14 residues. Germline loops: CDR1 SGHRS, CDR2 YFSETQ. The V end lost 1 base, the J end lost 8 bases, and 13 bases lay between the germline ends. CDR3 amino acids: CASSLTGSKDIQYF. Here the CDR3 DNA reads TGCGCCAGCAGCTTGACAGGCTCGAAGGACATTCAGTACTTC.

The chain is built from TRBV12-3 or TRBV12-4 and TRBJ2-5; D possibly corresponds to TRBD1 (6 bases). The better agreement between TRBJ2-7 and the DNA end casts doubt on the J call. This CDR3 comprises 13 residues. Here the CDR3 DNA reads TGTGCCAGCAGCCCGATACAGGGAAACGAGCAGTACTTC. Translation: CASSPIQGNEQYF.

The CDR3 DNA follows: TGTGCCAGCAGCTTGAGAGCAGGGGCGGGTTACAATGAGCAGTTCTTC. This gives the protein CASSLRAGAGYNEQFF. The chain employs TRBV5-5 and TRBJ2-1; D perhaps matches TRBD1 (6 bases). The germline gives CDR1 SGHKS, CDR2 YYEKEE (reference sequence). This CDR3 has 16 residues. Trimming shortened V by 1 base and J by 4 bases, and 15 bases separated the two germline ends.

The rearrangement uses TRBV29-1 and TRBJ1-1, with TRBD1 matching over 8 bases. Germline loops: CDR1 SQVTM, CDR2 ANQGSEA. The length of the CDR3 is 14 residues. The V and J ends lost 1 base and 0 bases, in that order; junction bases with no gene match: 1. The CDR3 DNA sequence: TGCAGCGTTGAAGGGACAGGGATGAACACTGAAGCTTTCTTT. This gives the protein CSVEGTGMNTEAFF. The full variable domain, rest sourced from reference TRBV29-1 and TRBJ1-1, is SAVISQKPSRDICQRGTSLTIQCQVDSQVTMMFWYRQQPGQSLTLIATANQGSEATYESGFVIDKFPISRPNLTFSTLTVSNMSPEDSSIYLCSVEGTGMNTEAFFGQGTRLTVV.

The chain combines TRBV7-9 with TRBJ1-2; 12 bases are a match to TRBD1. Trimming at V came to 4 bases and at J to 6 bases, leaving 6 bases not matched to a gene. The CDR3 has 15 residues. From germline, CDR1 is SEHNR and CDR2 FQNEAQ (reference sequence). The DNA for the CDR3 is TGTGCCAGCAGCTCCCGGGACAGGGGGCGGAATGGCTACACCTTC. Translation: CASSSRDRGRNGYTF. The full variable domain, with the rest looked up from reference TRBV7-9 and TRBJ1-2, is DTGVSQNPRHKITKRGQNVTFRCDPISEHNRLYWYRQTLGQGPEFLTYFQNEAQLEKSRLLSDRFSAERPKGSFSTLEIQRTEQGDSAMYLCASSSRDRGRNGYTFGSGTRLTVV.

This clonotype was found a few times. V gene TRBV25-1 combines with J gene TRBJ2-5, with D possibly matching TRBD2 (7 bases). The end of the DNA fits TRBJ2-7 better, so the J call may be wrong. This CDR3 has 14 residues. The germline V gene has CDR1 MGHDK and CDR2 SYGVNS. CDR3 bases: TGTGCCAGCAGTGAATGGGGAGGGGGAAACGAGCAGTACTTC. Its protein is CASSEWGGGNEQYF.

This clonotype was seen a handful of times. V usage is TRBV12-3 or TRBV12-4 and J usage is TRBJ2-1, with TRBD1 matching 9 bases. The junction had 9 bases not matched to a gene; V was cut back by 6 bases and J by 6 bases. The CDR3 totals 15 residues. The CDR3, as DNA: TGTGCCAGCAGCTTGGGACAGGGAAACGTCAATGAGCAGTTCTTC. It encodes CASSLGQGNVNEQFF.

CDR3 coding DNA: TGTGCCAGCAGCCGACCGACAAGTAATTCACCCCTCCACTTT. Translation gives CASSRPTSNSPLHF. This chain joins TRBV12-3 or TRBV12-4 and TRBJ1-6; no clear D. Trimming took 6 bases from V and 6 from J, leaving 12 bases between them. The CDR3 sequence is 14 residues long.

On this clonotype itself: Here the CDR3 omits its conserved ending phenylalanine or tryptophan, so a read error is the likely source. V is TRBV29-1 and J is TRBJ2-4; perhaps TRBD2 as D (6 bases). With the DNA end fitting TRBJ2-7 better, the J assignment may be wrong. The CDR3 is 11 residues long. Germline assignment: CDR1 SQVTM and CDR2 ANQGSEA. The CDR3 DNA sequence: TGCAGCGTTGATGGGGGAGGCGAGCAGTACTTA. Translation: CSVDGGGEQYL.

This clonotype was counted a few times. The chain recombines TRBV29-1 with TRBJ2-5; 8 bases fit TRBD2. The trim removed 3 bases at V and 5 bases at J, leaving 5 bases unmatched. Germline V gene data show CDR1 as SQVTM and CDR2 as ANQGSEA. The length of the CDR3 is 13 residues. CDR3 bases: TGCAGCGTTGATGGAGCGGGAGTTGAGACCCAGTACTTC. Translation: CSVDGAGVETQYF.

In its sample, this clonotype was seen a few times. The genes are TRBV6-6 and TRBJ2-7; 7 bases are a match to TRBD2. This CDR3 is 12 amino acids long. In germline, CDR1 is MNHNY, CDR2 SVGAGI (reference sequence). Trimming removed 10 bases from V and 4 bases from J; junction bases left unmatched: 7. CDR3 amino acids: CATRGRAYEQYF. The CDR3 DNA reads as TGTGCCACCCGGGGGAGGGCGTACGAGCAGTACTTC.

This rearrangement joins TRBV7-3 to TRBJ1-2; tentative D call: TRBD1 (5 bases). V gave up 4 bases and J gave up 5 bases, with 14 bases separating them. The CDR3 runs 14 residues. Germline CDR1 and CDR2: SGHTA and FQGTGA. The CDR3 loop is CASSSGPREYGYTF. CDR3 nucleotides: TGTGCCAGCAGCTCCGGACCCAGGGAGTATGGCTACACCTTC.

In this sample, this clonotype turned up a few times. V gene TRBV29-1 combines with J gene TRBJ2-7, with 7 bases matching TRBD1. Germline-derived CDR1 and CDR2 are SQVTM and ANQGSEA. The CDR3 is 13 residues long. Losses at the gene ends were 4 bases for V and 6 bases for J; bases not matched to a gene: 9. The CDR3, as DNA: TGCAGCGTTGCACCCGACAGGGTCGGCGAGCAGTACTTC. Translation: CSVAPDRVGEQYF.

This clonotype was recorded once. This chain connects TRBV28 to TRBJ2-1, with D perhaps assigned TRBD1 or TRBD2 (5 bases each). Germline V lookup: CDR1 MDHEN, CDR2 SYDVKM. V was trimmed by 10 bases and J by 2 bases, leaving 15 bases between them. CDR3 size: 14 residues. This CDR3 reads CATLRGPPYNEQFF. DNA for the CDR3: TGTGCCACCCTTCGGGGCCCGCCCTACAATGAGCAGTTCTTC.

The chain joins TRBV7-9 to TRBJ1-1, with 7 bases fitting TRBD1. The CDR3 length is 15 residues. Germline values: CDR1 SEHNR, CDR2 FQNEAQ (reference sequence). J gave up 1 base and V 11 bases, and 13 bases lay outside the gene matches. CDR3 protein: CASGGRGFQNTEAFF. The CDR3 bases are TGTGCCTCAGGAGGCAGGGGGTTTCAGAACACTGAAGCTTTCTTT. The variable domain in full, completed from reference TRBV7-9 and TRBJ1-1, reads DTGVSQNPRHKITKRGQNVTFRCDPISEHNRLYWYRQTLGQGPEFLTYFQNEAQLEKSRLLSDRFSAERPKGSFSTLEIQRTEQGDSAMYLCASGGRGFQNTEAFFGQGTRLTVV.

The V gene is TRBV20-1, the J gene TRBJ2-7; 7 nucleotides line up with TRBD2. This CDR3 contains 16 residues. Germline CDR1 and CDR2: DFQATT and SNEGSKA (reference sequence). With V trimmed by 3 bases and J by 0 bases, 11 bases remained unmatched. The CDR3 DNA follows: TGCAGTGCTAGCTCGGCGGGAGCCACGAGCTCCTACGAGCAGTACTTC. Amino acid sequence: CSASSAGATSSYEQYF.

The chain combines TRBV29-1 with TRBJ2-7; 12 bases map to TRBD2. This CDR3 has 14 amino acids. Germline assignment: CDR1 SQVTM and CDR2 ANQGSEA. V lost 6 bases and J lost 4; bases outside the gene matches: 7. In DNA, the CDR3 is TGCAGCGTGACGGGACTAGCGGGCAGATACGAGCAGTACTTC. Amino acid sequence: CSVTGLAGRYEQYF.